This record concerns one T cell receptor (beta chain) sequence. These data belong to a study of blood T cell repertoires in COVID-19. Study as a whole: The United States, Italy and Spain were the sources of the acute and convalescent COVID-19 samples. PBMCs, B-cell-depleted T cells, or T cells provided the cDNA or gDNA that made up the material.

Authors' analysis steps: Amplified reference gene primers provided the basis for estimating nucleated cell counts. Libraries were prepared by immunoSEQ multiplex PCR; TCRdb keeps only in-frame clonotypes and omits some of them. D and trimming were read from the DNA, whereas the V and J calls and clone size are those reported in that table. The sample lists approximately 300,000 clones; roughly 90% were seen once. The sample consisted of peripheral blood. The clonotype originates from a man in his late teens or twenties with active or convalescent COVID-19.

CDR3 DNA sequence: TGTGCCAGCAGTCCTCTCCTTCTGGTCGGGAGCACAGATACGCAGTATTTT. Protein: CASSPLLLVGSTDTQYF. The V gene is TRBV5-8, the J gene TRBJ2-3, with D unclear. The CDR3 runs to 17 residues. V was pared by 5 bases and J by 0 bases, with 19 bases between. Germline CDR1 is SGHTS and CDR2 is YDEGEE.